At least ten counts were recorded for the clone carrying this TCR beta chain. Its antigen is still unknown. These data belong to a study of regulatory T cells in long-lasting Graves disease. Study conclusions and caveats: Clonotypes that were public and shared totalled about 2,500 in persistent patients versus 800 to 1,000 in new patients.

The TCR beta library used iRepertoire HTBI primers with Arm-PCR amplification of CDR3. Via MiXCR, TCRdb re-called the multiplex PCR reads, giving one row per CDR3 protein. The sample lists some 410,000 distinct CDR3 sequences; about a sixth were seen once. CDR1 and CDR2 from the germline V gene are MNHEY and SVGEGT. The V end was cut by 3 bases, the J end by 10 bases, with 16 bases between. There are 14 residues in the CDR3. Time point here: newly diagnosed GD, antithyroid drugs for less than 3 months. From RNA extracted from PBMCs, the TCR library was made. Around 9 milliliters of peripheral blood were drawn into EDTA tubes. The sample also formed part of further work on T cells in Graves' hyperthyroidism and ophthalmopathy. This second study says: These patients, aged 18 to 65, had recently diagnosed hyperthyroidism lasting under 2 months.

Sequenced material: peripheral blood mononuclear cells (PBMCs), taken at new diagnosis, from a patient treated with antithyroid drugs. The chain combines TRBV6-2 or TRBV6-3 with TRBJ2-1, with D perhaps TRBD2 (6 bases). This clonotype originated in a woman younger than 45 with Graves disease. CDR3 sequence: CASSYAPRGLEQFF. The CDR3 DNA is TGTGCCAGCAGTTATGCCCCTCGGGGACTGGAGCAGTTCTTC.